Shown below are 30 T cell receptor beta chains from a single sample sequenced in a study of T cells in Graves' hyperthyroidism and ophthalmopathy. Amplified regions were TCR beta CDR3 sequences from RNA transcripts. First-round RT-PCR of the TCR CDR3 relied on the HTBI primer set. TCRdb processed the multiplex PCR reads anew with MiXCR; each CDR3 protein has one entry. The sample lists a few hundred thousand distinct CDR3 sequences; around 42% were seen once. Input material: peripheral blood or thyroid tissue (not recorded which). Receptor source: a woman between 18 and 30 years old with Graves' hyperthyroidism.

This chain connects TRBV2 to TRBJ2-7; D not resolved. The CDR3 consists of 15 residues. Germline lookup yields CDR1 SNHLY and CDR2 FYNNEI. V lost 2 bases to trimming and J lost 3 bases, with 14 bases between them. CDR3 coding DNA: TGTGCCAGCAGTGAAAAAGGGAAGTTCGTCTACGAGCAGTACTTC. This translates into CASSEKGKFVYEQYF.

This clonotype occurred a few times. The genes are TRBV29-1 and TRBJ2-1, with D possibly being TRBD2 (5 bases). V was trimmed by 4 bases and J by 2 bases, leaving 12 bases between them. This CDR3 has 14 residues. Per germline, CDR1 SQVTM and CDR2 ANQGSEA. The CDR3 sequence: CSVVPPGTYNEQFF. In DNA, the CDR3 is TGCAGCGTTGTCCCCCCGGGGACCTACAATGAGCAGTTCTTC.

The V gene is TRBV29-1, the J gene TRBJ1-1; 10 positions match TRBD1. V shed 6 bases, J shed 11 bases, and the junction held 6 bases outside the gene matches. Germline V lookup: CDR1 SQVTM, CDR2 ANQGSEA. There are 11 residues in the CDR3. The CDR3, as DNA: TGCAGCGTCCGACAGGGGGCTGGGGCTTTCTTT. Its translation is CSVRQGAGAFF.

The genes are TRBV30 and TRBJ2-7; D is possibly TRBD2 (5 bases). The V and J ends lost 3 bases and 1 base respectively, with 19 bases between them. CDR3 length: 16 amino acids. Looked up from germline, CDR1 is GTSNPN and CDR2 is SVGIG (reference sequence). In DNA form, the CDR3 reads TGTGCCTGGAGCCACTTAAGTGGGAGTCGTTCCTACGAGCAGTACTTC. It codes for CAWSHLSGSRSYEQYF. Complete variable domain (other parts from reference TRBV30 and TRBJ2-7): SQTIHQWPATLVQPVGSPLSLECTVEGTSNPNLYWYRQAAGRGLQLLFYSVGIGQISSEVPQNLSASRPQDRQFILSSKKLLLSDSGFYLCAWSHLSGSRSYEQYFGPGTRLTVT.

As regards this clonotype: The CDR3 does not end in the conserved phenylalanine or tryptophan, so this is likely a read error. The limits of the CDR3 on the DNA are not certain, so only TCRdb's listed CDR3 is given. This chain connects TRBV2 to TRBJ2-5; the DNA was not compared with TRBD2, the D call given in the table. Per germline, CDR1 SNHLY and CDR2 FYNNEI. From its first to its last residue, the CDR3 has 11 amino acids. CDR3 residues: CASNPLAGVYT.

In its sample, this clonotype was seen once. Germline and junction disagree at one end, which may indicate a read error. The gene calls are TRBV7-9 and TRBJ2-5; D is possibly TRBD1 (6 bases). The CDR3 totals 16 residues. From germline, CDR1 is SEHNR and CDR2 FQNEAQ (reference sequence). CDR3 sequence reads: CASSLVTGQGQEAQYF. CDR3 nucleotides: TGTGCCAGCAGCTTAGTCACGGGGCAGGGGCAAGAGGCCCAGTACTTC.

This clonotype was observed a handful of times. J is TRBJ2-5 and V is TRBV2, with 9 nucleotides matching TRBD2. The CDR3 consists of 14 residues. Trimming removed 11 bases from V and 3 bases from J; junction bases left unmatched: 10. The germline V gene has CDR1 SNHLY and CDR2 FYNNEI. The CDR3 here is CAAEAGGGKETQYF. The CDR3 DNA is TGTGCCGCGGAAGCGGGAGGCGGCAAAGAGACCCAGTACTTC.

Of note for this clonotype: Possible read error: a much larger clone is one base away. The CDR3 DNA reads TGTGCCAGCAGCGTAGTCCCCATCCAACTAGCGGGAGGGCCGGGCACCGGGGAGCTGTTTTTT. It specifies CASSVVPIQLAGGPGTGELFF. The chain joins TRBV9 to TRBJ2-2; 13 nucleotides match TRBD2. CDR3 size: 21 residues. The junction had 15 bases not matched to a gene; V was cut back by 0 bases and J by 4 bases. Germline values: CDR1 SGDLS, CDR2 YYNGEE.

This clonotype was seen many times. This rearrangement joins TRBV11-3 to TRBJ2-7; D gene unclear. CDR1 and CDR2 from the germline V gene are SGHNT and YENEEA. The CDR3 contains 15 residues. The V and J ends lost 0 bases and 2 bases respectively, with 11 bases between them. The CDR3 here is CASSLDSRQTYEQYF. As DNA, the CDR3 is TGTGCCAGCAGCTTAGATTCACGGCAGACCTACGAGCAGTACTTC.

For this clonotype: A read error is possible here, since a much larger clone lies one base away. This CDR3 is CASSYEQDEKLVF. CDR3 coding DNA: TGTGCCAGCAGTTATGAACAGGATGAAAAACTGGTTTTT. This chain links TRBV12-3 or TRBV12-4 with TRBJ1-4; maybe TRBD1 (5 bases). The CDR3 is made up of 13 amino acids.

The J gene is TRBJ1-4, the V gene TRBV29-1; D is undetermined. Germline CDR1 and CDR2: SQVTM and ANQGSEA. The ends were cut back, 8 bases at V and 5 bases at J, with 21 bases in the middle. This CDR3 is built from 15 residues. As DNA, the CDR3 is TGCAGCCAAGATCTCCGTAGGAGGGCGAATGAAAAACTGTTTTTT. It translates to CSQDLRRRANEKLFF.

This clonotype occurred a few times. V usage is TRBV3-1 and J usage is TRBJ2-7; tentatively, D is TRBD1 (7 bases). The CDR3 covers 15 residues. The germline CDR1 and CDR2 sequences are LGHDT and YNNKEL (reference sequence). V shed 2 bases and J shed 3 bases, with 14 bases lying between them. In nucleotides, the CDR3 is TGTGCCAGCAGCCAACGACGACAGGGAGGCTACGAGCAGTACTTC. Translated: CASSQRRQGGYEQYF.

At least ten counts were recorded for this clonotype. V gene TRBV19 combines with J gene TRBJ1-2; D is undetermined. The CDR3 has 14 residues. Per germline, CDR1 LNHDA and CDR2 SQIVND (reference sequence). V was shortened by 6 bases and J by 3 bases, with 14 bases between the two germline ends. The CDR3 DNA sequence: TGTGCCAGTAGAGGTAGCGGAGGTCACTATGGCTACACCTTC. It translates to CASRGSGGHYGYTF.

The sample holds one count of this clonotype. V is TRBV29-1 and J is TRBJ1-1; D ambiguous. Germline V gene lookup returns CDR1 SQVTM and CDR2 ANQGSEA. Trimming removed 7 bases at V and 2 bases at J, with 8 bases between. The CDR3 extends over 11 amino acids. Here the CDR3 DNA reads TGCAGCGATCCAGGAAACACTGAAGCTTTCTTT. Protein product: CSDPGNTEAFF.

The V call is TRBV15, the J call TRBJ2-3; 8 bases are a match to TRBD2. This CDR3 comprises 13 residues. Germline values: CDR1 LNHNV, CDR2 YYDKDF (reference sequence). Losses at the gene ends were 3 bases for V and 5 bases for J; bases not matched to a gene: 1. The CDR3 sequence is CATSRAGGDTQYF. The CDR3 DNA follows: TGTGCCACCAGCAGGGCGGGGGGAGATACGCAGTATTTT.

This clonotype was observed many times. The chain links TRBV6-2 or TRBV6-3 to TRBJ2-2; D remains unclear. Germline V gives CDR1 MNHEY, CDR2 SVGEGT. The length of the CDR3 is 14 residues. V lost 6 bases and J lost 7, with 15 bases in between. In nucleotides, the CDR3 is TGTGCCAGCAGGCCGCCAAGGCTGAACGGGGAGCTGTTTTTT. Encoded protein: CASRPPRLNGELFF.

Many counts were recorded for this clonotype. The chain is built from TRBV4-1 and TRBJ1-1; 10 nucleotides align to TRBD1. Germline-derived CDR1 and CDR2 are MGHRA and YSYEKL. V was pared by 4 bases and J by 2 bases, with 7 bases of the junction left unmatched. The CDR3 contains 16 residues. In DNA form, the CDR3 reads TGCGCCAGCAGCCGAGGGACAGGGGACTTTAACACTGAAGCTTTCTTT. It encodes CASSRGTGDFNTEAFF.

This clonotype was found many times. This chain links TRBV19 with TRBJ2-7; 7 nucleotides match TRBD2. Losses at the gene ends were 1 base for V and 3 bases for J; bases not matched to a gene: 6. The CDR3 sequence is 15 residues long. Germline V lookup: CDR1 LNHDA, CDR2 SQIVND (reference sequence). The CDR3 loop reads CASSIASGVIYEQYF. The CDR3 bases are TGTGCCAGTAGTATAGCTAGCGGAGTTATCTACGAGCAGTACTTC.

This clonotype was counted many times. The gene calls are TRBV29-1 and TRBJ1-1, with 9 bases lining up with TRBD1. The CDR3 runs to 13 residues. With V trimmed by 7 bases and J by 4 bases, 7 bases remained unmatched. Germline assignment: CDR1 SQVTM and CDR2 ANQGSEA. The CDR3: CSAWTGVSTEAFF. The DNA for the CDR3 is TGCAGCGCCTGGACAGGGGTGAGCACTGAAGCTTTCTTT.

This clonotype was observed many times. This chain links TRBV5-6 with TRBJ2-7; no firm D call. The CDR3 runs to 13 residues. Germline V gene data show CDR1 as SGHDT and CDR2 as YYEEEE. With 1 base removed from V and 3 bases from J, the gap between germline ends came to 8 bases. The CDR3 sequence is CASSLQEIYEQYF. The CDR3 DNA sequence: TGTGCCAGCAGCTTGCAAGAAATCTACGAGCAGTACTTC.

This clonotype came up many times. V and J are TRBV3-1 and TRBJ2-6; the D gene is possibly TRBD2 (6 bases). This CDR3 is built from 15 residues. V lost 4 bases, J lost 2 bases, and 9 bases lay in between. The germline CDR1 and CDR2 sequences are LGHDT and YNNKEL (reference sequence). CDR3 DNA sequence: TGTGCCAGCAGCCGGCGGGGAGCTGGGGCCAACGTCCTGACTTTC. It specifies CASSRRGAGANVLTF.

Concerning this clonotype itself: It may be a read error: a sequence one base away is much more abundant. The V and J genes are TRBV10-1 and TRBJ1-5, with D hard to call. V lost 6 bases and J 9 bases, leaving 21 bases between the germline ends. This CDR3 spans 15 amino acids. Germline-derived CDR1 and CDR2 are WNHNN and SYGVQD (reference sequence). The CDR3 sequence: CASSQYMPGQRPQHF. CDR3 nucleotides: TGCGCCAGCAGCCAATACATGCCGGGTCAGCGGCCCCAGCATTTT.

Worth noting for this clonotype: At one of its ends the junction is not consistent with the germline gene, which may arise from a read error. The CDR3 DNA follows: TGTGCCACCCAAAGTACTAGCGGGATATCCTACGAGCAGCACTTC. Translating gives CATQSTSGISYEQHF. The rearrangement uses TRBV27 and TRBJ2-7; 10 bases are a match to TRBD2. CDR1 is MNHEY, CDR2 SMNVEV, per germline (reference sequence). The CDR3 contains 15 residues.

In its sample, this clonotype was seen many times. This sequence joins TRBV2 and TRBJ2-5; D gene uncertain. This CDR3 contains 14 residues. V dropped 8 bases and J dropped 1 base, with 14 bases sitting between them. CDR1 and CDR2 (germline): SNHLY, FYNNEI. The CDR3 sequence: CASGVEGVQETQYF. In nucleotides, the CDR3 is TGTGCCAGCGGGGTTGAAGGAGTCCAAGAGACCCAGTACTTC.

This chain connects TRBV13 to TRBJ2-1; 9 positions match TRBD1. Germline lookup yields CDR1 PRHDT and CDR2 FYEKMQ (reference sequence). V lost 4 bases, J lost 4 bases, and 5 bases stayed unmatched. The CDR3 runs to 15 residues. Here the CDR3 reads CASSYDRGVYNEQFF. The DNA for the CDR3 is TGTGCCAGCAGCTATGACAGGGGGGTGTACAATGAGCAGTTCTTC.

Only one count was recorded for this clonotype. The chain joins TRBV7-2 to TRBJ1-2, with D perhaps matching TRBD1 (5 bases). The V end was cut by 0 bases, the J end by 7 bases, with 18 bases between. Germline lookup yields CDR1 SGHTA and CDR2 FQGNSA. The length of the CDR3 is 16 residues. CDR3 residues: CASSLAGAALVGGYTF. DNA of the CDR3: TGTGCCAGCAGCTTAGCAGGGGCAGCCCTGGTGGGTGGCTACACCTTC.

This clonotype was seen once. The rearrangement joins TRBV10-3 to TRBJ2-6; 9 bases are a match to TRBD1. CDR1 is ENHRY, CDR2 SYGVKD, per germline. J was trimmed by 3 bases and V by 0 bases; bases with no gene match: 9. This CDR3 region has 19 residues. Written as DNA, the CDR3 is TGTGCCATCAGTGAGTCGCGGCAAGAGACAGGGGGTGGGGCCAACGTCCTGACTTTC. Translated, it gives CAISESRQETGGGANVLTF.

The V gene is TRBV7-3, the J gene TRBJ1-5, with unresolved D. CDR3 size: 12 residues. CDR1 SGHTA and CDR2 FQGTGA come from the germline V gene. With 1 base removed from V and 11 bases from J, the gap between germline ends came to 9 bases. The CDR3 loop reads CASSLSLGAQHF. The CDR3 DNA reads TGTGCCAGCAGCTTAAGCTTGGGAGCCCAGCATTTT. The variable domain in full, completed from reference TRBV7-3 and TRBJ1-5, reads GAGVSQTPSNKVTEKGKYVELRCDPISGHTALYWYRQSLGQGPEFLIYFQGTGAADDSGLPNDRFFAVRPEGSVSTLKIQRTERGDSAVYLCASSLSLGAQHFGDGTRLSIL.

The rearrangement uses TRBV7-2 and TRBJ2-7; D is possibly TRBD1 (6 bases). The better agreement between TRBJ2-1 and the DNA end casts doubt on the J call. Germline V gene data show CDR1 as SGHTA and CDR2 as FQGNSA. This CDR3 is 15 amino acids long. CDR3 DNA sequence: TGTGCCAGCAGCTCGCGTCAGATGCCGAGGGGGGAGCAGTTCTTC. It specifies CASSSRQMPRGEQFF.

This clonotype was found many times. The chain employs TRBV7-2 and TRBJ2-2; no clear D. This CDR3 contains 14 residues. Trimming stripped 3 bases from V and 1 base from J, with 6 bases between. CDR1 SGHTA and CDR2 FQGNSA come from the germline V gene. CDR3 loop: CASSLNWNTGELFF. CDR3 DNA sequence: TGTGCCAGCAGCTTGAACTGGAACACCGGGGAGCTGTTTTTT.